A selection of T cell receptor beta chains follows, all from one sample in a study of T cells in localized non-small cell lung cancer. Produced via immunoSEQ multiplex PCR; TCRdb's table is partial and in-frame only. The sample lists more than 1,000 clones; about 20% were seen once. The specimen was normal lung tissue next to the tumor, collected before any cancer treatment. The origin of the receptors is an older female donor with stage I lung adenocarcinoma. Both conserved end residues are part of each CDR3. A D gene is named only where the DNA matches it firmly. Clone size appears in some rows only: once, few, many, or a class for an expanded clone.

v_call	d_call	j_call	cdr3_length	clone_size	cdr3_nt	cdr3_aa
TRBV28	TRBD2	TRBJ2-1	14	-	TGTGCCAGCAGTTTAGCGGGAGGGCAAAATGAGCAGTTCTTC	CASSLAGGQNEQFF
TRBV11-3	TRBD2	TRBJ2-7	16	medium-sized	TGTGCCAGCAGCCGGCCGGGTAGCGGGATCTCCTACGAGCAGTACTTC	CASSRPGSGISYEQYF
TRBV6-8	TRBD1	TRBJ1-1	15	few	TGTGCCAGCAGTAGCCCGGGACAGGGCGCTCTTGGAGCTTTCTTT	CASSSPGQGALGAFF
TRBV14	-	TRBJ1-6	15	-	TGTGCCAGCAGCTATCTCAGCTCCTATAATTCACCCCTCCACTTT	CASSYLSSYNSPLHF
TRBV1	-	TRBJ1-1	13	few	TGCGCCAGCAGCCAGAACAGGGCTGGTGAAGCTTTCTTT	CASSQNRAGEAFF
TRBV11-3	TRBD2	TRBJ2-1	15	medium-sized	TGTGCCAGCAGCTTGAGAGCGGGAGGTCGGAATGAGCAGTTCTTC	CASSLRAGGRNEQFF
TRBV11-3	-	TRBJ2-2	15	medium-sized	TGTGCCAGCAGCTGGGTCGGGAGCGACCCCGGGGAGCTGTTTTTT	CASSWVGSDPGELFF
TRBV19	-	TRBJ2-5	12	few	TGTGCCAGTAGTTCCTTCCAAGAGACCCAGTACTTC	CASSSFQETQYF
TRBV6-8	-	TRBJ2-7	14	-	TGTGCCAGCAAGCCGTCATGGTCACTCGACGAGCAGTACTTC	CASKPSWSLDEQYF
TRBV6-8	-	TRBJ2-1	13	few	TGTGCCAGCAGCCCTTACTCCGGCAGTGAGCAGTTCTTC	CASSPYSGSEQFF
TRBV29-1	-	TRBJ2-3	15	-	TGCAGCGTTCTGAGATGGGCGGACCGCACAGATACGCAGTATTTT	CSVLRWADRTDTQYF
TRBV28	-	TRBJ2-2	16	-	TGTGCCAGCAGTCTACTCGCGGGACCCAGCACCGGGGAGCTGTTTTTT	CASSLLAGPSTGELFF
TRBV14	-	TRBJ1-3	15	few	TGTGCCAGCAGCCGCCTCCCCATAGCGGCAAACACCATATATTTT	CASSRLPIAANTIYF
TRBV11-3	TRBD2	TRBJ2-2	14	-	TGTGCCAGCAGCTTGGGACTATTCGCCGGGGAGCTGTTTTTT	CASSLGLFAGELFF
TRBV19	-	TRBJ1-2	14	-	TGTGCCAGTAGCCCACAGGGCGGAAACTATGGCTACACCTTC	CASSPQGGNYGYTF
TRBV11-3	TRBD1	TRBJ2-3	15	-	TGTGCCAGCAGCTTTCCGGGACAGCTCACAGATACGCAGTATTTT	CASSFPGQLTDTQYF
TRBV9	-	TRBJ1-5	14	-	TGTGCCAGCAGCGTAGGAGGGGAAAATCAGCCCCAGCATTTT	CASSVGGENQPQHF
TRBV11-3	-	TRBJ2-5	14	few	TGTGCCAGCAGCGCGACAGGCGGCCAAGAGACCCAGTACTTC	CASSATGGQETQYF
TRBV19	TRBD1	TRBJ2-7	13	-	TGTGCCAGCCGAACGACAGGGGGCTACGAGCAGTACTTC	CASRTTGGYEQYF
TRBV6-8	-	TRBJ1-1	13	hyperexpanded	TGTGCCAGCAGTTATTTGCCTACTACTGAAGCTTTCTTT	CASSYLPTTEAFF
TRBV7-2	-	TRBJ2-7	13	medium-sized	TGTGCCAGCAGCTTTAGTTCGGGCTACGAGCAGTACTTC	CASSFSSGYEQYF
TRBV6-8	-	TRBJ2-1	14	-	TGTGCCAGCAGACGTGATAGGCCGGGAGATGAGCAGTTCTTC	CASRRDRPGDEQFF
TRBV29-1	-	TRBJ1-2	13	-	TGCAGCGTTGAACAGGACGCCATGGCTGGCTACACCTTC	CSVEQDAMAGYTF
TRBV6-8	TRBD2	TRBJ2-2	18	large	TGTGCCAGCAGTTTCGGACTAGCGGGTTATACGAACACCGGGGAGCTGTTTTTT	CASSFGLAGYTNTGELFF
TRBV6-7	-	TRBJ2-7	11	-	TGTGCCAGCAGTCAGCAGGGCGAGCAGTACTTC	CASSQQGEQYF
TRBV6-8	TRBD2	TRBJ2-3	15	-	TGTGCCAGCAGGCGAACTAGCGGGAGGGCAGATACGCAGTATTTT	CASRRTSGRADTQYF
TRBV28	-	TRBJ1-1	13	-	TGTGCCAGCAGCTATTTTTTGGGGGGTGAAGCTTTCTTT	CASSYFLGGEAFF
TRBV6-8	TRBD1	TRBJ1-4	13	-	TGTGCCAGTACAGGGGGCGTGAATGAAAAACTGTTTTTT	CASTGGVNEKLFF
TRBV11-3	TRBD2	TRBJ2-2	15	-	TGTGCTAGCAGCTTCGGGGGGGTTCACACCGGGGAGCTGTTTTTT	CASSFGGVHTGELFF
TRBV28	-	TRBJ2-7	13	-	TGTGCCAGCAAATTACCCGCCACCTACGAGCAGTACTTC	CASKLPATYEQYF
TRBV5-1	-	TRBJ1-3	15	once	TGCGCCAGCAGCTCCCAGGCAGGGTACGGAAACACCATATATTTT	CASSSQAGYGNTIYF
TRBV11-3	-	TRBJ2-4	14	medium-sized	TGTGCCAGCAGCTTGACAATGTCCCAAAACATTCAGTACTTC	CASSLTMSQNIQYF
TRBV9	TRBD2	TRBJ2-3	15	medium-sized	TGTGCCAGCAGCGTAGTCGGGGGGTCAGGAGATACGCAGTATTTT	CASSVVGGSGDTQYF
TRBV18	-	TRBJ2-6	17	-	TGTGCCAGCTCACCACGGTCTGTTCCGGTTGGGGCCAACGTCCTGACTTTC	CASSPRSVPVGANVLTF
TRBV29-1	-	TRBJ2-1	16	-	TGCAGCGTTGAATCTTTACGAGGTCCGGAGGGGAATGAGCAGTTCTTC	CSVESLRGPEGNEQFF
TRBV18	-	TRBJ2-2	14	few	TGTGCCAGCTCACCAATGACGAACACCGGGGAGCTGTTTTTT	CASSPMTNTGELFF
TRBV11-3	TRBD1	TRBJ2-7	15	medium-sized	TGTGCCAGCAGCTTAGGGGGGACAGGCGACTACGAGCAGTACTTC	CASSLGGTGDYEQYF
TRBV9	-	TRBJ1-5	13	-	TGTGCCAGCAGTCTACAGGGAGATCAGCCCCAGCATTTT	CASSLQGDQPQHF
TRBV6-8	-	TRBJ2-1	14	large	TGTGCCAGCTCGTTATCAGCGGGCCGCAGGGAGCAGTTCTTC	CASSLSAGRREQFF
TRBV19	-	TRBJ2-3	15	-	TGTGCCAGTAGTATAGCGGCAGGCGGCACAGATACGCAGTATTTT	CASSIAAGGTDTQYF
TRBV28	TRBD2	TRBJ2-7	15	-	TGTGCCAGCAGGACCCTAAGCGGGAGGGCCTACGAGCAGTACTTC	CASRTLSGRAYEQYF
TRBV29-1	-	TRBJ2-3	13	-	TGCAGCGTTGGACAGACGAGCACAGATACGCAGTATTTT	CSVGQTSTDTQYF
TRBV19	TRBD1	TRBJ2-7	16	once	TGTGCCAGTAGTATCTTGGGGACAGGGTACCCCTACGAGCAGTACTTC	CASSILGTGYPYEQYF